Here is one TCR beta chain with its context. The sample comes from a study of blood T cell repertoires in COVID-19. Study as a whole: Sample material is recorded as cDNA or gDNA derived from T cells, B-cell-depleted T cells, or PBMCs.

CDR1 and CDR2 (germline): SGHDN, FVKESK. The CDR3 totals 13 residues. Deletions cut 0 bases from V and 3 bases from J, with 5 bases between. Here immunoSEQ multiplex PCR was the method, and the copy in TCRdb shows in-frame clones only, minus some. The table shows about 65,000 clones, with 80% to 85% occurring only once. The rearrangement uses TRBV14 and TRBJ1-1, with D unclear. The clonotype was recovered from a human donor in a cohort sampled during active COVID-19. Sequencing was done on a sample of peripheral blood. For the CDR3, the DNA is TGTGCCAGCAGCCAAGACGTTTACACTGAAGCTTTCTTT. It is translated as CASSQDVYTEAFF.